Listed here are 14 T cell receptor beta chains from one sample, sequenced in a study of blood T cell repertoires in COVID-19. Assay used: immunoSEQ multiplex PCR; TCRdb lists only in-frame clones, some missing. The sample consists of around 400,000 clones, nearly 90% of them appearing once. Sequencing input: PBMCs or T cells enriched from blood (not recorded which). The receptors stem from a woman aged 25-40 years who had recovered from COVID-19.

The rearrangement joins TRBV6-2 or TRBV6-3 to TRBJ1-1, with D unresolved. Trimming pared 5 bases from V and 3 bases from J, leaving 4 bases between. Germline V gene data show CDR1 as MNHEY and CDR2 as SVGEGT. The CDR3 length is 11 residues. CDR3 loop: CASSRDTEAFF. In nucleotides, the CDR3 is TGTGCCAGCAGTCGAGACACTGAAGCTTTCTTT.

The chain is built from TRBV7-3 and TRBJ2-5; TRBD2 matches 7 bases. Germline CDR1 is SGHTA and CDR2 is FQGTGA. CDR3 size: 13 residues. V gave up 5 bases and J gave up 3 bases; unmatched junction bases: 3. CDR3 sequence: CASSRSGKETQYF. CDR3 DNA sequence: TGTGCCAGCAGCCGCAGCGGGAAAGAGACCCAGTACTTC. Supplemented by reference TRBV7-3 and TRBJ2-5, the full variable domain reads GAGVSQTPSNKVTEKGKYVELRCDPISGHTALYWYRQSLGQGPEFLIYFQGTGAADDSGLPNDRFFAVRPEGSVSTLKIQRTERGDSAVYLCASSRSGKETQYFGPGTRLLVL.

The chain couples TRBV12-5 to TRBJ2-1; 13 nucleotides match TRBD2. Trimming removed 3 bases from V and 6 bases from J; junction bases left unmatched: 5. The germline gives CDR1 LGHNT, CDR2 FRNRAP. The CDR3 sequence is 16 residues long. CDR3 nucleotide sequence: TGTGCTAGTGGTTTCCTACTAGCGGGGGGGACCAATGAGCAGTTCTTC. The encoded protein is CASGFLLAGGTNEQFF.

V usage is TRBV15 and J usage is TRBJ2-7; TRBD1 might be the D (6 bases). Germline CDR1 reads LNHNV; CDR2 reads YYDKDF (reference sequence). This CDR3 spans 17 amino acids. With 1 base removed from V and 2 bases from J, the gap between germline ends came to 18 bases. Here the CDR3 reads CATSRVFSFNRAYEQYF. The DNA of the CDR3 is TGTGCCACCAGCAGAGTTTTTTCGTTTAACAGGGCCTACGAGCAGTACTTC. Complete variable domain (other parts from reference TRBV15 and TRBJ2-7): DAMVIQNPRYQVTQFGKPVTLSCSQTLNHNVMYWYQQKSSQAPKLLFHYYDKDFNNEADTPDNFQSRRPNTSFCFLDIRSPGLGDTAMYLCATSRVFSFNRAYEQYFGPGTRLTVT.

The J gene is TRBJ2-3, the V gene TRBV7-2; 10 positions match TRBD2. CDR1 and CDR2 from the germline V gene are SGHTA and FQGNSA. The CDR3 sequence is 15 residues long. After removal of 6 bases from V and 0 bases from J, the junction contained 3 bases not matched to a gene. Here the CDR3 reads CASSRTSGSTDTQYF. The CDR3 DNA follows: TGTGCCAGCAGTCGGACTAGCGGTAGCACAGATACGCAGTATTTT.

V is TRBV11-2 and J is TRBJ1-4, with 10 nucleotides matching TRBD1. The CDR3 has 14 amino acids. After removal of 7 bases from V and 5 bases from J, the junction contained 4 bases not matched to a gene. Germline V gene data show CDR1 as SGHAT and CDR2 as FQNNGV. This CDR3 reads CASTKTGGNEKLFF. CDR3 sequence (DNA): TGTGCCAGCACCAAGACAGGGGGCAATGAAAAACTGTTTTTT.

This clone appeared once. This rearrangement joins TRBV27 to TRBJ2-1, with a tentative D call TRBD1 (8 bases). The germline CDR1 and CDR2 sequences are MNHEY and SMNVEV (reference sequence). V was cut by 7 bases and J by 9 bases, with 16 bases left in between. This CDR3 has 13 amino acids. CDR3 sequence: CASTTTGEGEQFF. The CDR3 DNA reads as TGTGCCAGCACCACGACAGGGGAGGGTGAGCAGTTCTTC.

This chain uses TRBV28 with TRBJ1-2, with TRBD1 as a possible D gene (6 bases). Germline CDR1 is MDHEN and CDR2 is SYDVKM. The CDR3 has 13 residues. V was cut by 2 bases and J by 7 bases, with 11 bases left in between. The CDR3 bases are TGTGCCAGCAGTTTAGGACAGAGGTTTGGCTACACCTTC. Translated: CASSLGQRFGYTF.

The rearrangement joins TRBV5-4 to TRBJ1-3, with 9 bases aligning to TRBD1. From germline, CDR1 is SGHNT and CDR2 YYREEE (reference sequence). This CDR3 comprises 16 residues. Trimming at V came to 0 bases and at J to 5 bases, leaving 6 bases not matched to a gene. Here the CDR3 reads CASSLEGGQGRNTIYF. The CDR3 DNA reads TGTGCCAGCAGCTTGGAGGGGGGACAGGGAAGAAACACCATATATTTT.

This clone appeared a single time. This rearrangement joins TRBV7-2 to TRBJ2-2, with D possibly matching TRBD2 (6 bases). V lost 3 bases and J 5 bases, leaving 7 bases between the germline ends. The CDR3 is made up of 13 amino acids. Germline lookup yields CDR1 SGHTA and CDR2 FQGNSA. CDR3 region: CASSLGGTGELFF. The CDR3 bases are TGTGCCAGCAGCTTGGGGGGAACCGGGGAGCTGTTTTTT.

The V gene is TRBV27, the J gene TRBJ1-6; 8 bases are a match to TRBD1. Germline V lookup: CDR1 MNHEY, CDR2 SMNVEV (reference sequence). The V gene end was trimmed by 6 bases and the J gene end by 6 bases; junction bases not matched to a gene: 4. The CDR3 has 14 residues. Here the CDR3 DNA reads TGTGCCAGCAGCCAGGGGGCCGGTAATTCACCCCTCCACTTT. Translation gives CASSQGAGNSPLHF.

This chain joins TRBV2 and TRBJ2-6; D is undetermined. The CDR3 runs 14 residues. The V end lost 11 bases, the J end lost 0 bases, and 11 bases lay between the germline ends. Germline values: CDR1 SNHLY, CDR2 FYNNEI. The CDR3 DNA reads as TGTGCCGTACGGTTGCCCTCTGGGGCCAACGTCCTGACTTTC. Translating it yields CAVRLPSGANVLTF.

This chain's CDR3 is CATSDLQQGISQFF. The CDR3 DNA is TGTGCCACCAGTGATTTGCAACAGGGTATCTCGCAGTTCTTC. The chain employs TRBV24-1 and TRBJ2-1; D is perhaps TRBD1 (6 bases). Trimming stripped 0 bases from V and 12 bases from J, with 14 bases between. The CDR3 runs 14 residues. Germline V lookup: CDR1 KGHDR, CDR2 SFDVKD.

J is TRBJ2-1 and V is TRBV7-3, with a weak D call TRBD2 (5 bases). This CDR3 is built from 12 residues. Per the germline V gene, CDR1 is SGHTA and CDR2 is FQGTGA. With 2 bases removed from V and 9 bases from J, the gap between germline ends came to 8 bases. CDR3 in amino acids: CASSLVAGEQFF. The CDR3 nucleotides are TGTGCCAGCAGCTTAGTCGCGGGTGAGCAGTTCTTC.